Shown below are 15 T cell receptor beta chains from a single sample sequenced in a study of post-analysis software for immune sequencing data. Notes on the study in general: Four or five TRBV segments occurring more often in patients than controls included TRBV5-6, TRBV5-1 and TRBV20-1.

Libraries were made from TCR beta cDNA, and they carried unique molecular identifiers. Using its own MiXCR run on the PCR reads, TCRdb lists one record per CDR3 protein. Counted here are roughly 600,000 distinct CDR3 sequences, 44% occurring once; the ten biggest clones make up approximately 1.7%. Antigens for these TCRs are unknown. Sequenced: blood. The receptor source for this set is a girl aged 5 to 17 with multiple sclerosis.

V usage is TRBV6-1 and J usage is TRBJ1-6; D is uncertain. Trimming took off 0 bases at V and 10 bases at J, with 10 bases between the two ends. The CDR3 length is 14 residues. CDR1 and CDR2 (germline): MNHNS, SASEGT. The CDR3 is CASSEARVNSPLHF. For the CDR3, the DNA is TGTGCCAGCAGTGAAGCTCGGGTAAACTCACCCCTCCACTTT.

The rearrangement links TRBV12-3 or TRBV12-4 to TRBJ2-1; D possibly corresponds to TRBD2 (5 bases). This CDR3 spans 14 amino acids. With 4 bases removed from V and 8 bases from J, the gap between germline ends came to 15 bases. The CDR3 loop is CASSSTRRFDEQFF. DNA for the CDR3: TGTGCCAGCAGTTCAACTAGAAGGTTCGATGAGCAGTTCTTC.

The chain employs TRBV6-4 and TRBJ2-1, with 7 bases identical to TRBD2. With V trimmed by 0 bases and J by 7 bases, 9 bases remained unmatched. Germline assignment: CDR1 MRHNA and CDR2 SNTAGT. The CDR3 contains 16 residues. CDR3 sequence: CASSDSRSGTVNEQFF. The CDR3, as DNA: TGTGCCAGCAGTGACTCGAGGAGCGGGACGGTAAATGAGCAGTTCTTC.

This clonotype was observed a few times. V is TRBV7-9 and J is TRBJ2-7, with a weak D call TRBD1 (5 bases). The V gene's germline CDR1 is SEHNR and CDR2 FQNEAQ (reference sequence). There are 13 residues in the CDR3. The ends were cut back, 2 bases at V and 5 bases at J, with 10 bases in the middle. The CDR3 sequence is CASSLIQVDEQYF. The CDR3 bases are TGTGCCAGCAGCTTAATACAGGTCGACGAGCAGTACTTC.

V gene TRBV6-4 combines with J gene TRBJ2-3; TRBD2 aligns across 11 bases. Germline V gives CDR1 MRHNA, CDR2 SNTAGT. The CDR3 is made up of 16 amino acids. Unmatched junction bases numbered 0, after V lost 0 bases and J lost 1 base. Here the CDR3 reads CASSDSTSGGTDTQYF. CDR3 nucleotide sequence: TGTGCCAGCAGTGACTCGACTAGCGGGGGCACAGATACGCAGTATTTT.

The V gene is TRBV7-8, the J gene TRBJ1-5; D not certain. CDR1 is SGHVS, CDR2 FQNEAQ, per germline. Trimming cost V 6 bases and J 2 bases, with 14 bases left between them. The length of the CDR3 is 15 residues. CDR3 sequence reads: CASSPGRIGNQPQHF. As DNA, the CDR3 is TGTGCCAGCAGTCCAGGCCGGATCGGCAATCAGCCCCAGCATTTT.

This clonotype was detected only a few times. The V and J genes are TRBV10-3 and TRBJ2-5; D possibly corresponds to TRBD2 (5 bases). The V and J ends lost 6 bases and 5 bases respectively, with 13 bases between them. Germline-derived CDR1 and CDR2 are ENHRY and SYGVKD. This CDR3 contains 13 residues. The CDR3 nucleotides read TGTGCCATCAGCGGACGATGGGAGGAGACCCAGTACTTC. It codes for CAISGRWEETQYF.

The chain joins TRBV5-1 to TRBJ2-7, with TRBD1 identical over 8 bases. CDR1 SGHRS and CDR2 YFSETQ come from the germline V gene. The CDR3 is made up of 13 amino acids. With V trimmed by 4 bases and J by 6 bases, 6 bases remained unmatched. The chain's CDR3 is CASSTKDRGEQYF. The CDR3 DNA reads TGCGCCAGCAGCACCAAAGACAGGGGCGAGCAGTACTTC.

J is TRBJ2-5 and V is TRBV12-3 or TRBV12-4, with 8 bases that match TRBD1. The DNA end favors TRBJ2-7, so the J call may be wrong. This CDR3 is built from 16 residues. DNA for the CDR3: TGTGCCAGCAGTTTTTATATCACAGGGGGTAAGAACGAGCAGTACTTC. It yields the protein CASSFYITGGKNEQYF.

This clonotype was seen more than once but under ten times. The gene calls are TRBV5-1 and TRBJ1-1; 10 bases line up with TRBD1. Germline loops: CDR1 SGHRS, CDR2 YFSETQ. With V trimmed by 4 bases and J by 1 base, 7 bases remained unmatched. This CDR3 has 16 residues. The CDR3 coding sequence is TGCGCCAGCAGCCCGAGACAGGGGGCTAGGAACACTGAAGCTTTCTTT. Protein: CASSPRQGARNTEAFF.

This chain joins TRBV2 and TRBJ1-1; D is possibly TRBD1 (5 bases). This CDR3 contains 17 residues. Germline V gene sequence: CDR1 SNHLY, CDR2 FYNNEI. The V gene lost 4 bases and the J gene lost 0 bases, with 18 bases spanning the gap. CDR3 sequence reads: CASSGGTGGGMNTEAFF. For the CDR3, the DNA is TGTGCCAGCAGTGGTGGCACCGGGGGAGGTATGAACACTGAAGCTTTCTTT. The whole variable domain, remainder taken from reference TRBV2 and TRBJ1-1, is EPEVTQTPSHQVTQMGQEVILRCVPISNHLYFYWYRQILGQKVEFLVSFYNNEISEKSEIFDDQFSVERPDGSNFTLKIRSTKLEDSAMYFCASSGGTGGGMNTEAFFGQGTRLTVV.

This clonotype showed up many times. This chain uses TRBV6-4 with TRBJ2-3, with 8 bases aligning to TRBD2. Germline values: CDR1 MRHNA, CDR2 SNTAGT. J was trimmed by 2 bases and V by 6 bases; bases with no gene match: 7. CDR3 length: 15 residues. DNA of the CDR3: TGTGCCAGCAGCCCCGCGGGGGGATCCACAGATACGCAGTATTTT. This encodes CASSPAGGSTDTQYF.

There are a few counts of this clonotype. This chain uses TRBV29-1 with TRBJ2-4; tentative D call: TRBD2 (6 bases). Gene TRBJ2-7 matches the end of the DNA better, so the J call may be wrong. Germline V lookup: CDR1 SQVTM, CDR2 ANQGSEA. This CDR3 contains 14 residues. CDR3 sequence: CSAKPDYKGREQYF. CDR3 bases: TGCAGCGCTAAGCCGGACTACAAGGGGCGCGAGCAGTACTTC.

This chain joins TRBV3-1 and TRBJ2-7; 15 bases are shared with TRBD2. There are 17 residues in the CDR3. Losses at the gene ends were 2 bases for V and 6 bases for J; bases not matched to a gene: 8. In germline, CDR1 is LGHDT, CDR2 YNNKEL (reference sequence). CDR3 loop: CASSQFWGLAGGSEQYF. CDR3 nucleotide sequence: TGTGCCAGCAGCCAATTTTGGGGACTAGCGGGAGGAAGCGAGCAGTACTTC.

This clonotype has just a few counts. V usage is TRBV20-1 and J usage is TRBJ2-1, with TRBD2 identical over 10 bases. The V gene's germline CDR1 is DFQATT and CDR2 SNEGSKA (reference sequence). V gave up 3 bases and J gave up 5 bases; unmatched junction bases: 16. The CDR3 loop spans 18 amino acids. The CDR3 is CSASVLRGAGGPNNEQFF. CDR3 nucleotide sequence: TGCAGTGCTAGTGTTCTCCGGGGAGCGGGGGGGCCGAACAATGAGCAGTTCTTC.